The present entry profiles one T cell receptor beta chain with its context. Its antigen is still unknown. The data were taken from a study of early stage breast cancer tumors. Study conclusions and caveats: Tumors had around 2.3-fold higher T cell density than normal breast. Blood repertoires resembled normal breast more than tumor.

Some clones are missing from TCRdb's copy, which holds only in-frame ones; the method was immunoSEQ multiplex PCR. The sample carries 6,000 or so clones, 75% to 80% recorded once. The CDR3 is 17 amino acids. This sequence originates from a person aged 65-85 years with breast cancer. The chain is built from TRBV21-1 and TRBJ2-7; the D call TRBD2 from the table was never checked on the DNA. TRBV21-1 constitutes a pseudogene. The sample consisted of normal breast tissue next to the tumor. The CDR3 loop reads CASSKVGWRRPKYEQYF. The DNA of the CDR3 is TGTGCCAGCAGCAAAGTTGGTTGGCGGAGACCGAAATACGAGCAGTACTTC.